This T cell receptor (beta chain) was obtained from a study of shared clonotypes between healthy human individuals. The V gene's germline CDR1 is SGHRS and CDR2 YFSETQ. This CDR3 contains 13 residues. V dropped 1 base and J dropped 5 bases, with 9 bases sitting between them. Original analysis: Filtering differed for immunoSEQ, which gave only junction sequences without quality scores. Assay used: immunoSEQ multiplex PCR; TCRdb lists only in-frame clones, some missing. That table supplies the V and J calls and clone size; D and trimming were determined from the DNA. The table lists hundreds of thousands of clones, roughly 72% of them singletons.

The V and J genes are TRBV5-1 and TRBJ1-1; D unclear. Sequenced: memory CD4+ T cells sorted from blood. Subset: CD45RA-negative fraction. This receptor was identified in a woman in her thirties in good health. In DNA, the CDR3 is TGCGCCAGCAGCTTGCGAAGGGATACTGAAGCTTTCTTT. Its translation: CASSLRRDTEAFF.